These 17 T cell receptor beta chains came from one sample sequenced in a study of T cell repertoires and HLA-DP antigens. The repertoire was sequenced with immunoSEQ multiplex PCR; TCRdb's copy has only in-frame clones and lacks some. The data show approximately 90,000 clones, 86% seen once. These receptors are not linked to any known antigen. Material for sequencing was CD4+ T cells from PBMCs. All receptors derive from a man between 45 and 60 years old in good health and CMV-seronegative.

This chain connects TRBV5-5 to TRBJ2-2, with 10 bases aligning to TRBD2. Germline V gene lookup returns CDR1 SGHKS and CDR2 YYEKEE (reference sequence). This CDR3 spans 17 amino acids. Trimming at V came to 2 bases and at J to 6 bases, leaving 10 bases not matched to a gene. The CDR3 DNA is TGTGCCAGCAGCTTTCTAGCGGGAGTCCCCGGGGCCGGGGAGCTGTTTTTT. Protein sequence: CASSFLAGVPGAGELFF.

The chain combines TRBV29-1 with TRBJ1-1; D unclear. Germline V CDR1 and CDR2: SQVTM, ANQGSEA. This CDR3 region has 12 residues. V lost 6 bases and J 1 base, leaving 9 bases between the germline ends. CDR3: CSVRAPNTEAFF. In DNA, the CDR3 is TGCAGCGTCCGTGCACCGAACACTGAAGCTTTCTTT.

The chain couples TRBV7-9 to TRBJ2-3; D unresolved. The CDR3 consists of 12 residues. Deletions cut 5 bases from V and 7 bases from J, with 10 bases between. The germline V gene encodes CDR1 SEHNR and CDR2 FQNEAQ (reference sequence). The CDR3: CASSETLYTQYF. Written as DNA, the CDR3 is TGTGCCAGCAGCGAAACTCTGTATACGCAGTATTTT.

The chain combines TRBV20-1 with TRBJ1-2; D remains ambiguous. Trimming left V 3 bases short and J 8 bases short, with 10 bases between. This CDR3 contains 11 residues. Per germline, CDR1 DFQATT and CDR2 SNEGSKA (reference sequence). The CDR3 reads CSASLGFGYTF. CDR3 nucleotides: TGCAGTGCTAGTCTGGGGTTCGGCTACACCTTC.

The rearrangement uses TRBV4-1 and TRBJ2-3, with TRBD1 matching 9 bases. The ends lost 0 bases at V and 4 bases at J; junction bases unmatched: 5. The CDR3 is made up of 16 amino acids. The germline V gene has CDR1 MGHRA and CDR2 YSYEKL. This CDR3 is CASSQEQGAEADTQYF. CDR3 in DNA: TGCGCCAGCAGCCAAGAACAGGGGGCTGAGGCAGATACGCAGTATTTT.

The rearrangement uses TRBV7-2 and TRBJ2-7; D is perhaps TRBD2 (6 bases). V dropped 3 bases and J dropped 5 bases, with 11 bases sitting between them. This CDR3 spans 13 amino acids. Looked up from germline, CDR1 is SGHTA and CDR2 is FQGNSA. The CDR3 nucleotides are TGTGCCAGCAGCTTGAGGGACTTCCACGAGCAGTACTTC. Protein product: CASSLRDFHEQYF.

J is TRBJ1-2 and V is TRBV7-9, with a weak D call TRBD1 (5 bases). V was trimmed by 5 bases and J by 7 bases, leaving 20 bases between them. The germline V gene has CDR1 SEHNR and CDR2 FQNEAQ (reference sequence). The CDR3 has 15 amino acids. The CDR3 bases are TGTGCCAGCAGCACCGAGATGGAGGGGATGGGTGGCTACACCTTC. Its protein product is CASSTEMEGMGGYTF.

The genes are TRBV6-1 and TRBJ2-1; 7 positions match TRBD1. The germline V gene encodes CDR1 MNHNS and CDR2 SASEGT. The CDR3 has 14 amino acids. V gave up 9 bases and J gave up 9 bases; unmatched junction bases: 14. This chain's CDR3 is CASNTGAAMGEQFF. The CDR3 DNA reads as TGTGCCAGTAATACAGGGGCCGCAATGGGTGAGCAGTTCTTC.

The chain carries TRBV4-1 and TRBJ1-3; weak D call: TRBD1 (6 bases). V was trimmed by 0 bases and J by 4 bases, leaving 10 bases between them. This CDR3 region has 15 residues. The germline V gene has CDR1 MGHRA and CDR2 YSYEKL. In DNA form, the CDR3 reads TGCGCCAGCAGCCAAGACAGGGGTACAGGAAACACCATATATTTT. It codes for CASSQDRGTGNTIYF.

This chain joins TRBV5-1 and TRBJ1-1, with TRBD1 matching over 8 bases. Looked up from germline, CDR1 is SGHRS and CDR2 is YFSETQ. The CDR3 contains 16 residues. V lost 1 base and J lost 0; bases outside the gene matches: 5. Written as DNA, the CDR3 is TGCGCCAGCAGCTTGATACCAGGGGGCTTGAACACTGAAGCTTTCTTT. Protein sequence: CASSLIPGGLNTEAFF.

The V gene is TRBV6-6, the J gene TRBJ2-7; 8 bases line up with TRBD2. CDR1 is MNHNY, CDR2 SVGAGI, per germline (reference sequence). After removal of 7 bases from V and 4 bases from J, the junction contained 6 bases not matched to a gene. The length of the CDR3 is 13 residues. The CDR3 DNA reads as TGTGCCAGCAAGGTCAGCGGGAGTTACGAGCAGTACTTC. It is translated as CASKVSGSYEQYF.

The chain couples TRBV27 to TRBJ2-3; D ambiguous. Germline V gives CDR1 MNHEY, CDR2 SMNVEV (reference sequence). V was clipped by 8 bases and J by 2 bases, with 8 bases between them. This CDR3 is 12 amino acids long. CDR3 region: CASGYNTDTQYF. The DNA for the CDR3 is TGTGCCAGCGGATACAACACAGATACGCAGTATTTT.

V gene TRBV7-2 combines with J gene TRBJ1-3; D is uncertain. The CDR3 runs 14 residues. Germline CDR1 is SGHTA and CDR2 is FQGNSA. V gave up 3 bases and J gave up 0 bases, with 6 bases separating them. The CDR3 DNA sequence: TGTGCCAGCAGCTTGGGCAACTCTGGAAACACCATATATTTT. Its protein product is CASSLGNSGNTIYF.

The chain links TRBV7-8 to TRBJ2-4; a possible D gene is TRBD1 (5 bases). The germline V gene has CDR1 SGHVS and CDR2 FQNEAQ. There are 19 residues in the CDR3. V was cut by 2 bases and J by 2 bases, with 22 bases left in between. DNA of the CDR3: TGTGCCAGCAGCTTACAAGCTACAGGCTTAGTCTCTTCCAAAAACATTCAGTACTTC. Amino acids: CASSLQATGLVSSKNIQYF.

The rearrangement links TRBV13 to TRBJ2-6; unclear D gene. V gave up 7 bases and J gave up 2 bases, with 15 bases separating them. Per the germline V gene, CDR1 is PRHDT and CDR2 is FYEKMQ (reference sequence). The CDR3 is 16 amino acids. CDR3 loop: CASTLVGSPGANVLTF. CDR3 DNA: TGTGCCAGCACCCTAGTGGGGTCCCCTGGGGCCAACGTCCTGACTTTC.

The rearrangement uses TRBV5-1 and TRBJ1-4; D remains ambiguous. Germline loops: CDR1 SGHRS, CDR2 YFSETQ. V lost 0 bases, J lost 7 bases, and 13 bases lay in between. The CDR3 is 15 residues long. Written as DNA, the CDR3 is TGCGCCAGCAGCTTGGTTTCGGGGTCGGGTGAAAAACTGTTTTTT. Translating it yields CASSLVSGSGEKLFF.

The chain uses TRBV6-5 and TRBJ1-5, with D maybe TRBD1 (6 bases). Trimming cost V 7 bases and J 3 bases, with 16 bases left between them. The V gene's germline CDR1 is MNHEY and CDR2 SVGAGI. This CDR3 has 15 amino acids. The DNA for the CDR3 is TGTGCCAGCAACCAACAGGGAGGAATCAATCAGCCCCAGCATTTT. Its translation is CASNQQGGINQPQHF.